Listed below are T cell receptor beta chains from one sample, sequenced in a study of T-cell memory formation after mild COVID-19. TCRdb itself ran the 5' RACE reads through MiXCR, one entry per CDR3 protein. The repertoire holds more than 70,000 distinct CDR3 sequences, roughly 14% seen once, with about a third in the top ten. The sample consisted of PBMCs or a T cell subset sorted from them (not recorded which). The receptors stem from an adult woman who had mild COVID-19 (a few samples of this study predate the infection). Cell type and time point are not known. Both conserved end residues are part of each CDR3. A D gene is named only where the DNA matches it firmly. The size of a clone is reported for some rows only, either as once, few or many, or as a class for expanded clones.

j_call clone_size v_call d_call cdr3_nt cdr3_aa
TRBJ1-1 - TRBV23-1 - TGCGCCAGCAGTCAATCCTCGGGCGAGAACACTGAAGCTTTCTTT CASSQSSGENTEAFF
TRBJ2-1 - TRBV11-2 - TGTGCCAGCAGCTCCGTCCGGGGGCCAGGGAACAATGAGCAGTTCTTC CASSSVRGPGNNEQFF
TRBJ2-2 - TRBV12-3/TRBV12-4 TRBD1 TGTGCCAGCAGCCTCCCACGGACAGGGGCCGGGGAGCTGTTTTTT CASSLPRTGAGELFF
TRBJ2-7 few TRBV7-9 TRBD1 TGTGCCAGCAGCTCCAGGACAGGGGGCGACTACGAGCAGTACTTC CASSSRTGGDYEQYF
TRBJ2-3 - TRBV10-3 - TGTGCCATCAGCCCCCCTAGCCCAGATACGCAGTATTTT CAISPPSPDTQYF
TRBJ2-7 - TRBV29-1 TRBD1 TGCAGCGTTGAGGGACAGGGGACCTACGAGCAGTACTTC CSVEGQGTYEQYF
TRBJ2-7 - TRBV9 TRBD2 TGTGCCAGCAGCGTAGGAATAGCGGGAGCTAGGGAGCAGTACTTC CASSVGIAGAREQYF
TRBJ2-7 - TRBV7-9 - TGTGCCAGCAGCCCACTAGCCTCCCCTTACGAGCAGTACTTC CASSPLASPYEQYF
TRBJ2-2 few TRBV4-1 - TGCGCCAGCAGCCTTTCCGGGGTGGGCACCGGGGAGCTGTTTTTT CASSLSGVGTGELFF
TRBJ2-1 once TRBV20-1 TRBD2 TGCAGTGCTAGAGAGGGGACTAGCGGGTGGAATGAGCAGTTCTTC CSAREGTSGWNEQFF
TRBJ2-5 - TRBV7-9 - TGTGCCAGCAGCTCCATGGAGACTAACTCCCAAGAGACCCAGTACTTC CASSSMETNSQETQYF
TRBJ2-7 - TRBV7-9 - TGTGCCAGCAGCTCAGGCAGGGTCTACGAGCAGTACTTC CASSSGRVYEQYF
TRBJ1-1 few TRBV6-5 - TGTGCCAGCAGTTACCGCACCGGGGATCCGAACACTGAAGCTTTCTTT CASSYRTGDPNTEAFF
TRBJ1-2 - TRBV18 - TGTGCCAGCTCACCAGGGGCGATAAACTCCCTTGGCTACACCTTC CASSPGAINSLGYTF
TRBJ2-3 - TRBV7-9 - TGTGCCAGCAGCACGACTAGACTCGGGGTGGATGGCACAGATACGCAGTATTTT CASSTTRLGVDGTDTQYF
TRBJ2-7 few TRBV12-3/TRBV12-4 - TGTGCCAGCAGTTTAGGTGGTGGATCAGAGCCCTCCTACGAGCAGTACTTC CASSLGGGSEPSYEQYF
TRBJ2-7 - TRBV6-5 - TGTGCCAGCAGTTACTCAGGGTCCTCCTACGAGCAGTACTTC CASSYSGSSYEQYF
TRBJ2-1 - TRBV7-3 - TGTGCCAGCATTACTGGCGGGACTTGCAACAATGAGCAGTTCTTC CASITGGTCNNEQFF
TRBJ2-3 - TRBV28 TRBD2 TGTGCCAGCAGTACGGGACTAGCGGGAGGGCCAACAGATACGCAGTATTTT CASSTGLAGGPTDTQYF
TRBJ2-7 - TRBV12-3/TRBV12-4 TRBD1 TGTGCCAGCAGCCCAACAGGGGTCGAGCAGTACTTC CASSPTGVEQYF
TRBJ2-5 - TRBV7-9 TRBD2 TGTGCCAGCAGCTTCCAGGGGACTAGCGGGAGAAGATTAGAGACCCAGTACTTC CASSFQGTSGRRLETQYF
TRBJ2-7 few TRBV6-5 TRBD2 TGTGCCAGCAGTCCCACCGGGACTAGTTCCTACGAGCAGTACTTC CASSPTGTSSYEQYF
TRBJ2-5 - TRBV5-1 - TGCGCCAGCAGCTTACCGGGAGACGAGACCCAGTACTTC CASSLPGDETQYF
TRBJ2-1 - TRBV4-1 TRBD2 TGCGCCAGCAGCCAAGAGACAGCGGGGGTCTACAATGAGCAGTTCTTC CASSQETAGVYNEQFF
TRBJ2-2 few TRBV27 TRBD2 TGTGCCAGCAGTTTCGGGGGGTCCTACACCGGGGAGCTGTTTTTT CASSFGGSYTGELFF
TRBJ2-7 few TRBV5-6 - TGTGCCAGCAGCTTGACATCCCAGCAGAAATACGAGCAGTACTTC CASSLTSQQKYEQYF
TRBJ2-7 - TRBV27 - TGTGCCAGCAGTTGGGGGTGGACCTACGAGCAGTACTTC CASSWGWTYEQYF
TRBJ2-7 few TRBV21-1 - TGTGCCAGCGAGGATGAGGGAGGTCACTACGAGCAGTACTTC CASEDEGGHYEQYF
TRBJ1-2 - TRBV27 - TGTGCCAGCAGTTTGAGCGACCTCGGGGGCTACACCTTC CASSLSDLGGYTF
TRBJ2-3 - TRBV2 TRBD2 TGTGCCAGCAGTTTCCATTTAGCGGGGGAAGCGCAGTATTTT CASSFHLAGEAQYF
TRBJ1-5 few TRBV6-5 - TGTGCCAGCAGTTACTCGAACAGCAATCAGCCCCAGCATTTT CASSYSNSNQPQHF
TRBJ2-2 few TRBV11-1 TRBD2 TGTGCCAGTACCCTAGCGGGAGTAACCGGGGAGCTGTTTTTT CASTLAGVTGELFF
TRBJ1-1 few TRBV7-6 - TGTGCCAGCAGCTTAGGCGGCTCGAACACTGAAGCTTTCTTT CASSLGGSNTEAFF
TRBJ2-7 few TRBV4-2 - TGTGCCAGCAGCCAGTCCGGGGGCTACGAGCAGTACTTC CASSQSGGYEQYF
TRBJ2-5 few TRBV25-1 TRBD2 TGTGCCAGCAGTCCGTGGGGGGGATCCGGGGAGACCCAGTACTTC CASSPWGGSGETQYF
TRBJ1-1 - TRBV30 - TGTGCCTGGAGTGTAATTGAAGAGCGGGGCACTGAAGCTTTCTTT CAWSVIEERGTEAFF
TRBJ1-1 few TRBV18 - TGTGCCAGCTCACCACAGTTCATGAACACTGAAGCTTTCTTT CASSPQFMNTEAFF
TRBJ1-2 once TRBV19 - TGTGCCAGTAGTCCTCGTTTCCTCAGGCCGGGGGGCTACACCTTC CASSPRFLRPGGYTF
TRBJ2-2 few TRBV9 - TGTGCCAGCAGCGTAGATGTGACTAGCACCGGGGAGCTGTTTTTT CASSVDVTSTGELFF
TRBJ1-4 few TRBV4-3 TRBD1 TGCGCCAGCAGCCAGGAGCCAGGGGGGGCTCGGGAAAAACTGTTTTTT CASSQEPGGAREKLFF
TRBJ2-5 few TRBV19 - TGTGCCAGTAGTATACGTGGGCCTTGGGGAGAGACCCAGTACTTC CASSIRGPWGETQYF
TRBJ2-2 - TRBV5-4 - TGTGCCATTCGGACAGAAAACACCGGGGAGCTGTTTTTT CAIRTENTGELFF
TRBJ2-5 few TRBV5-1 - TGCGCCAGCAGCTTGGAACAGCGGTACCAAGAGACCCAGTACTTC CASSLEQRYQETQYF
TRBJ2-1 many TRBV24-1 TRBD1 TGTGCCACCAGTGACCTGACAGGGGAATCCAATGAGCAGTTCTTC CATSDLTGESNEQFF
TRBJ2-2 few TRBV12-5 - TGTGCTAGTGGTTTGGCCATGACGAGTTTCGGGGAGGCCGGGGAGCTGTTTTTT CASGLAMTSFGEAGELFF